This TCR beta chain was found in a study of CD8 T cells in Susac syndrome. Study observations and caveats: It was acknowledged by the study that relatively few individuals were included in its TCR sequencing and HLA analysis.

It was with random hexamers that roughly 0.45 to 1 ug RNA was reverse transcribed. Amplification of TCR beta CDR3 by immunoSEQ multiplex PCR spanned 54 Vbeta and 13 Jbeta. TCRdb analysed the immunoSEQ multiplex PCR reads with MiXCR anew, one entry per CDR3 protein. Of some 140,000 distinct CDR3 sequences in the sample, 90% to 95% were seen once. Trimming cost V 5 bases and J 8 bases; bases outside gene matches: 2. The germline CDR1 and CDR2 sequences are DFQATT and SNEGSKA (reference sequence). The CDR3 is 10 amino acids. On this clonotype: Its target is not known.

From blood CD8+ and CD4+ T cells, the TCR beta chain was sequenced. TEMRA cells were FACS-enriched, and CD8+ and CD4+ T cells were isolated negatively. Sequenced input: CD8+ T cells from PBMCs. The chain has TRBV20-1 and TRBJ1-2; 7 bases align to TRBD1. The source is a human donor with multiple sclerosis. The CDR3 bases are TGCAGTGCTGACAGGGCGGGCTACACCTTC. This encodes CSADRAGYTF.